One and the same sample provided the 28 T cell receptor beta chains below, sequenced in a study of OX40 agonist ivuxolimab in advanced cancers. Generated by immunoSEQ multiplex PCR, the TCRdb table keeps only in-frame clones and is missing some. The table records approximately 28,000 clones, about 87% of them present only once. The material was CD4+ or CD8+ T cells sorted from blood, obtained in a trial of the OX40 agonist ivuxolimab. The receptor source for this set is an adult with an advanced solid tumor such as melanoma, head and neck, liver or kidney cancer.

V and J are TRBV11-2 and TRBJ2-3, with TRBD1 identical over 9 bases. J lost 5 bases, V lost 4 bases, and 10 bases had no gene match. CDR3 length: 16 residues. Germline values: CDR1 SGHAT, CDR2 FQNNGV. DNA for the CDR3: TGTGCCAGCAGCTCCGAGGGACAGGGACGGAGAGATACGCAGTATTTT. It codes for CASSSEGQGRRDTQYF. The full variable domain, with the rest looked up from reference TRBV11-2 and TRBJ2-3, is EAGVAQSPRYKIIEKRQSVAFWCNPISGHATLYWYQQILGQGPKLLIQFQNNGVVDDSQLPKDRFSAERLKGVDSTLKIQPAKLEDSAVYLCASSSEGQGRRDTQYFGPGTRLTVL.

The chain joins TRBV29-1 to TRBJ1-1; D is uncertain. The ends were cut back, 3 bases at V and 2 bases at J, with 13 bases in the middle. CDR3 length: 14 residues. Germline V gene data show CDR1 as SQVTM and CDR2 as ANQGSEA. The CDR3 DNA follows: TGCAGCGTTGAGCTTAGCCGGGTAAACACTGAAGCTTTCTTT. It is translated as CSVELSRVNTEAFF. Looking up the rest from reference TRBV29-1 and TRBJ1-1 gives the full variable domain: SAVISQKPSRDICQRGTSLTIQCQVDSQVTMMFWYRQQPGQSLTLIATANQGSEATYESGFVIDKFPISRPNLTFSTLTVSNMSPEDSSIYLCSVELSRVNTEAFFGQGTRLTVV.

This clone was seen more than once but under ten times. The chain is built from TRBV11-2 and TRBJ2-1; 16 nucleotides match TRBD2. The junction had 5 bases not matched to a gene; V was cut back by 3 bases and J by 0 bases. This CDR3 contains 19 residues. Germline loops: CDR1 SGHAT, CDR2 FQNNGV. CDR3 in amino acids: CASSLGLAGGRSSYNEQFF. For the CDR3, the DNA is TGTGCCAGCAGCTTGGGACTAGCGGGAGGGCGCAGCTCCTACAATGAGCAGTTCTTC.

The chain has TRBV5-1 and TRBJ2-5; 11 positions match TRBD1. V was clipped by 2 bases and J by 4 bases; unmatched bases: 4. The CDR3 has 15 residues. Germline V CDR1 and CDR2: SGHRS, YFSETQ. The CDR3 loop reads CASSFSGTGGETQYF. CDR3 bases: TGCGCCAGCAGCTTCTCCGGGACAGGGGGAGAGACCCAGTACTTC.

There are a few counts of this clone. This chain uses TRBV7-9 with TRBJ2-7, with 8 bases fitting TRBD1. After removal of 3 bases from V and 7 bases from J, the junction contained 5 bases not matched to a gene. Germline CDR1 SEHNR, CDR2 FQNEAQ (reference sequence). The length of the CDR3 is 13 residues. The CDR3 coding sequence is TGTGCCAGCAGCTTGGAGGGACAGGCAGAGCAGTACTTC. Translated, it gives CASSLEGQAEQYF.

The chain has TRBV9 and TRBJ1-2, with TRBD1 matching 7 bases. Germline V CDR1 and CDR2: SGDLS, YYNGEE. This CDR3 contains 13 residues. Germline trimming cut 2 bases from V and 7 bases from J; bases unmatched to any gene: 5. The CDR3 bases are TGTGCCAGCAGCGTCCGGACAGGCTTTGGCTACACCTTC. It codes for CASSVRTGFGYTF.

The chain uses TRBV29-1 and TRBJ1-2; 8 bases match TRBD1. The CDR3 length is 12 residues. CDR1 is SQVTM and CDR2 is ANQGSEA in the germline V gene. The J segment lost 8 bases and the V segment lost 7 bases, leaving 9 bases of the junction unmatched. The CDR3 region is CSARQGARGYTF. Written as DNA, the CDR3 is TGCAGCGCACGCCAGGGGGCGAGGGGCTACACCTTC.

The V gene is TRBV5-6, the J gene TRBJ2-1; 9 nucleotides match TRBD2. CDR3 length: 16 amino acids. V lost 1 base, J lost 7 bases, and 9 bases stayed unmatched. Germline-derived CDR1 and CDR2 are SGHDT and YYEEEE. The CDR3 spells CASSLSSLAGPNEQFF. CDR3 bases: TGTGCCAGCAGCTTGAGTTCTCTAGCGGGACCGAATGAGCAGTTCTTC. Full variable domain (outside the CDR3, taken from reference TRBV5-6 and TRBJ2-1): DAGVTQSPTHLIKTRGQQVTLRCSPKSGHDTVSWYQQALGQGPQFIFQYYEEEERQRGNFPDRFSGHQFPNYSSELNVNALLLGDSALYLCASSLSSLAGPNEQFFGPGTRLTVL.

The J gene is TRBJ1-2, the V gene TRBV19, with no clear D. V gave up 0 bases and J gave up 4 bases, with 12 bases separating them. The CDR3 length is 15 residues. The germline gives CDR1 LNHDA, CDR2 SQIVND (reference sequence). CDR3 sequence (DNA): TGTGCCAGTAGTATAGATTCCGCCTTAACCTATGGCTACACCTTC. Protein sequence: CASSIDSALTYGYTF. Filled out from reference TRBV19 and TRBJ1-2, the complete variable domain reads DGGITQSPKYLFRKEGQNVTLSCEQNLNHDAMYWYRQDPGQGLRLIYYSQIVNDFQKGDIAEGYSVSREKKESFPLTVTSAQKNPTAFYLCASSIDSALTYGYTFGSGTRLTVV.

The chain is built from TRBV7-9 and TRBJ2-5; 11 nucleotides align to TRBD1. This CDR3 is 15 amino acids long. Germline V gene sequence: CDR1 SEHNR, CDR2 FQNEAQ (reference sequence). V gave up 5 bases and J gave up 5 bases; unmatched junction bases: 7. The CDR3 sequence: CASSEGQGVVETQYF. The CDR3 region has the DNA TGTGCCAGCAGCGAGGGACAGGGGGTGGTGGAGACCCAGTACTTC. Using reference TRBV7-9 and TRBJ2-5 for the parts outside the CDR3, the full variable domain is DTGVSQNPRHKITKRGQNVTFRCDPISEHNRLYWYRQTLGQGPEFLTYFQNEAQLEKSRLLSDRFSAERPKGSFSTLEIQRTEQGDSAMYLCASSEGQGVVETQYFGPGTRLLVL.

J is TRBJ2-2 and V is TRBV5-1; TRBD2 matches 11 bases. The CDR3 has 17 amino acids. In germline, CDR1 is SGHRS, CDR2 YFSETQ. V gave up 4 bases and J gave up 6 bases; unmatched junction bases: 11. DNA for the CDR3: TGCGCCAGCAGCAGGATTTTAGCGGGAGGGCACGCCGGGGAGCTGTTTTTT. Residues: CASSRILAGGHAGELFF.

V usage is TRBV6-1 and J usage is TRBJ1-5, with D possibly matching TRBD1 (5 bases). Trimming left V 7 bases short and J 7 bases short, with 14 bases between. This CDR3 comprises 13 residues. CDR1 and CDR2 (germline): MNHNS, SASEGT. This chain's CDR3 is CASKGESEQPQHF. The CDR3 DNA sequence: TGTGCCAGCAAAGGGGAGAGCGAACAGCCCCAGCATTTT.

J is TRBJ2-1 and V is TRBV27; D gene ambiguous. Germline lookup yields CDR1 MNHEY and CDR2 SMNVEV (reference sequence). V lost 2 bases to trimming and J lost 8 bases, with 16 bases between them. The CDR3 is made up of 15 amino acids. CDR3 sequence: CASSLHSAAAYEQFF. DNA for the CDR3: TGTGCCAGCAGTTTACATTCCGCAGCAGCCTATGAGCAGTTCTTC.

The chain has TRBV5-1 and TRBJ2-7; D possibly corresponds to TRBD2 (5 bases). Trimming removed 2 bases at V and 1 base at J, with 10 bases between. The CDR3 runs 14 residues. The germline gives CDR1 SGHRS, CDR2 YFSETQ. Here the CDR3 reads CASSLLATSYEQYF. Written as DNA, the CDR3 is TGCGCCAGCAGCTTATTAGCGACGTCCTACGAGCAGTACTTC.

The chain combines TRBV19 with TRBJ2-1; 7 bases line up with TRBD2. CDR1 is LNHDA and CDR2 is SQIVND in the germline V gene (reference sequence). CDR3 length: 15 residues. Unmatched junction bases numbered 11, after V lost 5 bases and J lost 7 bases. The CDR3 loop reads CASSPTGSGGNEQFF. The CDR3 nucleotides are TGTGCCAGTAGTCCCACGGGCTCGGGGGGAAATGAGCAGTTCTTC.

This chain connects TRBV7-2 to TRBJ2-7, with TRBD2 matching over 9 bases. J gave up 7 bases and V 0 bases, and 10 bases lay outside the gene matches. CDR3 size: 16 residues. In germline, CDR1 is SGHTA, CDR2 FQGNSA. The CDR3 DNA is TGTGCCAGCAGCTTAGCAAGGGCGGGAGGGGTGCGGGAGCAGTACTTC. This translates into CASSLARAGGVREQYF. Full variable domain (rest looked up from reference TRBV7-2 and TRBJ2-7): GAGVSQSPSNKVTEKGKDVELRCDPISGHTALYWYRQSLGQGLEFLIYFQGNSAPDKSGLPSDRFSAERTGGSVSTLTIQRTQQEDSAVYLCASSLARAGGVREQYFGPGTRLTVT.

This chain uses TRBV19 with TRBJ2-2; TRBD2 matches at 10 bases. The CDR3 runs 16 residues. The germline V gene has CDR1 LNHDA and CDR2 SQIVND (reference sequence). With V trimmed by 7 bases and J by 3 bases, 8 bases remained unmatched. The chain's CDR3 is CASKLSSGSDTGELFF. The DNA of the CDR3 is TGTGCCAGTAAGCTCTCTAGCGGGAGCGACACCGGGGAGCTGTTTTTT.

The CDR3 reads CASSLGTSGEQETQYF. The CDR3 coding sequence is TGTGCCAGCAGCTTAGGGACTAGCGGGGAACAAGAGACCCAGTACTTC. This rearrangement joins TRBV11-3 to TRBJ2-5; 12 positions agree with TRBD2. V lost 1 base, J lost 2 bases, and 2 bases stayed unmatched. Germline-derived CDR1 and CDR2 are SGHNT and YENEEA. The CDR3 length is 16 residues.

This clone was observed a handful of times. The chain uses TRBV6-5 and TRBJ1-2, with TRBD1 identical over 9 bases. The germline gives CDR1 MNHEY, CDR2 SVGAGI. V was pared by 2 bases and J by 4 bases, with 8 bases of the junction left unmatched. This CDR3 is 16 amino acids long. The CDR3 region has the DNA TGTGCCAGCAGTTACGCGGAGGGACAGGGCACCTATGGCTACACCTTC. Translation: CASSYAEGQGTYGYTF.

The chain carries TRBV5-1 and TRBJ2-4, with TRBD2 as a possible D gene (6 bases). The germline CDR1 and CDR2 sequences are SGHRS and YFSETQ. Trimming pared 0 bases from V and 14 bases from J, leaving 15 bases between. CDR3 size: 13 residues. CDR3 region: CASSLVGPSEEYF. The CDR3 DNA reads as TGCGCCAGCAGCTTGGTAGGTCCTAGCGAAGAGTACTTC.

There are a few counts of this clone. J is TRBJ1-5 and V is TRBV19; perhaps TRBD1 as D (5 bases). The CDR3 covers 13 residues. Germline CDR1 and CDR2: LNHDA and SQIVND (reference sequence). V was shortened by 3 bases and J by 6 bases, with 9 bases between the two germline ends. The CDR3 is CASSIRVGQPQHF. CDR3 nucleotides: TGTGCCAGTAGTATCAGGGTCGGTCAGCCCCAGCATTTT.

V gene TRBV18 combines with J gene TRBJ2-1; 8 bases match TRBD2. Germline V gene data show CDR1 as KGHSH and CDR2 as LQKENI. With V trimmed by 6 bases and J by 5 bases, 12 bases remained unmatched. There are 16 residues in the CDR3. The CDR3 nucleotides are TGTGCCAGCTCTCTACCCCCAACGGGAGGGAACAATGAGCAGTTCTTC. Protein: CASSLPPTGGNNEQFF.

The rearrangement joins TRBV29-1 to TRBJ1-1; TRBD1 aligns across 8 bases. The CDR3 sequence is 14 residues long. V lost 4 bases to trimming and J lost 1 base; unmatched junction nucleotides: 5. Germline V gene data show CDR1 as SQVTM and CDR2 as ANQGSEA. The CDR3 spells CSVAQGASNTEAFF. The DNA of the CDR3 is TGCAGCGTTGCCCAGGGGGCTTCGAACACTGAAGCTTTCTTT.

This clone was observed a single time. J is TRBJ1-4 and V is TRBV19, with 11 bases fitting TRBD1. V dropped 5 bases and J dropped 8; count of bases not matched to a gene: 7. Germline assignment: CDR1 LNHDA and CDR2 SQIVND (reference sequence). The CDR3 extends over 15 amino acids. The CDR3 loop reads CASSGWTGGDEKLFF. The CDR3 DNA reads TGTGCCAGTAGTGGCTGGACAGGGGGCGACGAAAAACTGTTTTTT.

In its sample, this clone was seen once. Other nucleotide sequences in the sample specify the same CDR3. The genes are TRBV5-1 and TRBJ1-3, with 7 bases fitting TRBD1. Germline trimming cut 0 bases from V and 4 bases from J; bases unmatched to any gene: 7. The CDR3 covers 16 residues. CDR1 SGHRS and CDR2 YFSETQ come from the germline V gene. The CDR3 sequence is CASSLVGQASGNTIYF. The DNA of the CDR3 is TGCGCCAGCAGCTTGGTCGGACAGGCGTCCGGAAACACCATATATTTT.

The sample holds one count of this clone. The chain is built from TRBV18 and TRBJ2-1; TRBD1 matches at 8 bases. This CDR3 has 14 amino acids. J lost 14 bases, V lost 3 bases, and 12 bases had no gene match. The germline V gene encodes CDR1 KGHSH and CDR2 LQKENI. The CDR3 here is CASSPNLDRGLEFF. The CDR3 nucleotides are TGTGCCAGCTCACCCAATTTAGACAGGGGTTTAGAGTTCTTC.

Comment on this clone: Given a much more abundant clone one base away, this may be a read error. The gene calls are TRBV11-2 and TRBJ1-1; D remains ambiguous. V shed 1 base and J shed 1 base, with 4 bases lying between them. This CDR3 has 13 amino acids. The germline gives CDR1 SGHAT, CDR2 FQNNGV. The CDR3 region is CASSLGGNTEAFF. DNA for the CDR3: TGTGCCAGCAGCTTAGGGGGGAACACTGAAGCTTTCTTT.

J is TRBJ2-5 and V is TRBV20-1, with D tentatively TRBD2 (7 bases). V gave up 5 bases and J gave up 5 bases, with 9 bases separating them. The CDR3 length is 11 residues. From germline, CDR1 is DFQATT and CDR2 SNEGSKA (reference sequence). The CDR3 DNA sequence: TGCAGTGCTGAGGGGGGGGAGACCCAGTACTTC. It codes for CSAEGGETQYF.